This T cell receptor (beta chain) was captured in a study of shared clonotypes between healthy human individuals. Findings of the study overall: Estimated richness was generally greater in naive than memory subsets.

As regards this clone: Its antigen is not known.

Only in-frame clones appear in the TCRdb table, and some are missing; sequencing was by immunoSEQ multiplex PCR. The sample lists millions of clones, about 92% seen once, with around 0.14% in the top ten. V shed 3 bases and J 7 bases; nucleotides not matched to a gene: 10. The CDR3 contains 16 residues. Germline lookup yields CDR1 LNHDA and CDR2 SQIVND (reference sequence). The chain recombines TRBV19 with TRBJ2-1; 9 bases map to TRBD2. The sequence derives from a man between 18 and 35 years old in good health. The sequencing sample was made of naive CD4+ T cells sorted from blood. Subset indicated: CD45RA+ positively selected. CDR3 sequence: CASSISSASGVNEQFF. The DNA for the CDR3 is TGTGCCAGTAGTATCTCTAGTGCTAGCGGGGTGAATGAGCAGTTCTTC.